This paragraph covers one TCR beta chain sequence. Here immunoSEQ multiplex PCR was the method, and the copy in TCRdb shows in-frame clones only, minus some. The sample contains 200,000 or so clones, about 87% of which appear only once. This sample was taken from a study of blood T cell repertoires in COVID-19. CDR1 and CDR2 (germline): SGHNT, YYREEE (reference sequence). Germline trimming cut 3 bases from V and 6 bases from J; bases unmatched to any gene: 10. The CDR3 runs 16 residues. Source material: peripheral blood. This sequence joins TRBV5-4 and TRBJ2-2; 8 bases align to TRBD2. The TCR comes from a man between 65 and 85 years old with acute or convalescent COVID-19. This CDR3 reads CASSSSEGTRSGELFF. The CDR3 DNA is TGTGCCAGCAGCTCTTCCGAGGGGACTAGGTCCGGGGAGCTGTTTTTT.